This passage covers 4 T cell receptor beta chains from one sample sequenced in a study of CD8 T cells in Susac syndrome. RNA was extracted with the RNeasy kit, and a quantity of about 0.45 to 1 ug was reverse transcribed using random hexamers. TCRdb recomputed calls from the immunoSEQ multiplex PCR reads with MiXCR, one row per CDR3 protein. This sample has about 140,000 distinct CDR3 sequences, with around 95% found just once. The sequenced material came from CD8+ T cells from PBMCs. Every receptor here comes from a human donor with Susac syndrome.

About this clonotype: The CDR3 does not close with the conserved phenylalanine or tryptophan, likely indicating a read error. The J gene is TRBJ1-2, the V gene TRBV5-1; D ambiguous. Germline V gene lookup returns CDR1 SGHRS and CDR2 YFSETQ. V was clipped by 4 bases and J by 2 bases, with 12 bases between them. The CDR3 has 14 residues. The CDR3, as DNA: TGCGCCAGCAGCCCCGAGGGAGGGAACTATGGCTACACCTCC. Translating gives CASSPEGGNYGYTS.

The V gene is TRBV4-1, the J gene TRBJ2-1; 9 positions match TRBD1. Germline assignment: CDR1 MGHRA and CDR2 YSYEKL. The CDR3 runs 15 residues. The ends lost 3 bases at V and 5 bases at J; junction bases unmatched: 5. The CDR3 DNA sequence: TGCGCCAGCAGCCATTCGGGACAGGGAGACAATGAGCAGTTCTTC. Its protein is CASSHSGQGDNEQFF.

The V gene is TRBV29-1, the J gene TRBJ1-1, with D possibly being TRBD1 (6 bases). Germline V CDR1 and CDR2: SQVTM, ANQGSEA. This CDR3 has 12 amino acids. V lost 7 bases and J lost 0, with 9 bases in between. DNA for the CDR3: TGCAGCGGACAGGAGCTGAACACTGAAGCTTTCTTT. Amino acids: CSGQELNTEAFF. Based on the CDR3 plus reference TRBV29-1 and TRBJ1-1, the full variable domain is SAVISQKPSRDICQRGTSLTIQCQVDSQVTMMFWYRQQPGQSLTLIATANQGSEATYESGFVIDKFPISRPNLTFSTLTVSNMSPEDSSIYLCSGQELNTEAFFGQGTRLTVV.

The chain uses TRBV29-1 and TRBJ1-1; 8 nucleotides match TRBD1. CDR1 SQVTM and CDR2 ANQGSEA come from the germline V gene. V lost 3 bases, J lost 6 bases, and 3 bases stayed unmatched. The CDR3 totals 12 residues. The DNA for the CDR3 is TGCAGCGTTGATCAGGGGGCCCCTGAAGCTTTCTTT. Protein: CSVDQGAPEAFF.